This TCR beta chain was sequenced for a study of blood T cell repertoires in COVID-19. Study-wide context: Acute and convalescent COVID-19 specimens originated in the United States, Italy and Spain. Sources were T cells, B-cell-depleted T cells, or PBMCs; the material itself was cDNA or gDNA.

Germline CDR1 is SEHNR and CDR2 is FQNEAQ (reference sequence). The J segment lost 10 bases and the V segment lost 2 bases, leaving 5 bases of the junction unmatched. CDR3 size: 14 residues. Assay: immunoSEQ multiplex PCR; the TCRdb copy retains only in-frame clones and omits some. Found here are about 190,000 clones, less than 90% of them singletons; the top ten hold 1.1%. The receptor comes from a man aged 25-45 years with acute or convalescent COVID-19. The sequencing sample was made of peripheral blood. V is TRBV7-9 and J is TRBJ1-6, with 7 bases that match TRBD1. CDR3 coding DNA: TGTGCCAGCAGCTTAACAACAGGGGTATCACCCCTCCACTTT. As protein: CASSLTTGVSPLHF.